This T cell receptor (beta chain) came from a study of regulatory T cells. Overall study results and limits: Hydrophobic residues at CDR3 positions 6 and 7 were enriched in conventional CD4+ T cells of CD3G-deficient patients.

A note on this clone: Its target is unknown.

V was clipped by 10 bases and J by 3 bases, with 10 bases between them. CDR1 and CDR2 (germline): ENHRY, SYGVKD. The CDR3 length is 11 residues. The PCR used 52 TRBV and 13 TRBJ primers. Measured with immunoSEQ multiplex PCR; TCRdb has only the in-frame clones, and not every one. Here the sample spans about 32,000 clones, about nine tenths being singletons. The source of this sequence is a person aged 18 to 35 with CD3G deficiency. Sequenced material: conventional CD4+ T cells sorted from blood. The chain combines TRBV10-3 with TRBJ2-7, with D uncertain. The CDR3 DNA is TGTGCCAGCAGGACGAACTACGAGCAGTACTTC. Translation gives CASRTNYEQYF.